This record looks at one T cell receptor beta chain sequence and its context. The antigen is unknown. The data originate from a study of shared clonotypes between healthy human individuals. Researchers ran the assay at a deep level. Each subset's genomic DNA was split evenly across several immunoSEQ plates. Only in-frame clones appear in the TCRdb table, and some are missing; sequencing was by immunoSEQ multiplex PCR. This table has about 2.3 million clones, 90% to 95% appearing once. Study-level points and caveats: Rarefaction curves obtained for sorted subsets showed sequencing incomplete despite large depth.

This CDR3 spans 17 amino acids. Per the germline V gene, CDR1 is MDHEN and CDR2 is SYDVKM. Trimming took 7 bases from V and 0 from J, leaving 19 bases between them. CD4+ cells were split into CD45RA+ naive and CD45RA-negative memory subsets. The chain couples TRBV28 to TRBJ1-3; maybe TRBD1 (6 bases). The sequencing input was naive CD4+ T cells from PBMCs. The subset was: CD45RA+ positively selected. This clonotype originated in a man aged 18 to 35 in good health. Some clones in this sample may be carry-over from other donors' samples. CDR3 sequence (DNA): TGTGCCAGCACATCGGGGGGCAGGGAGAGCTCTGGAAACACCATATATTTT. It translates to CASTSGGRESSGNTIYF.